This T cell receptor (beta chain) originates from a study of shared clonotypes between healthy human individuals. The CDR3 runs 13 residues. Trimming pared 3 bases from V and 6 bases from J, leaving 11 bases between. The germline V gene encodes CDR1 SGHDN and CDR2 FVKESK. Here immunoSEQ multiplex PCR was the method, and the copy in TCRdb shows in-frame clones only, minus some. The data show over 400,000 clones, roughly 95% seen once. The chain links TRBV14 to TRBJ1-2; D is ambiguous. Source material: naive CD4+ T cells sorted from blood. Subset denoted: CD45RA+ positively selected. The receptor was isolated from a woman in her twenties or thirties in good health. The CDR3 DNA reads as TGTGCCAGCAGCCACATAGGACGGGATGGCTACACCTTC. This sequence encodes CASSHIGRDGYTF.